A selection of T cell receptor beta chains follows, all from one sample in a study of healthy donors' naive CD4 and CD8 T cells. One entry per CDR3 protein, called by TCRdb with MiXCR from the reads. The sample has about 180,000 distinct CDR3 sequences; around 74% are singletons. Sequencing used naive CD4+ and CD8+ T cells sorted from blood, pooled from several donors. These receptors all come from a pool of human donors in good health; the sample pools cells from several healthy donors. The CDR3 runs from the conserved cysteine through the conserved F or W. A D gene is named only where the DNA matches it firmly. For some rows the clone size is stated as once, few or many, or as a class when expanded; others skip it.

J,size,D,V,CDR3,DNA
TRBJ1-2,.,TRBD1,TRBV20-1,CSASRTGVYGYTF,TGCAGTGCTAGCCGGACAGGGGTCTATGGCTACACCTTC
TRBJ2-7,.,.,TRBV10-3,CASTPRLGTYEQYF,TGTGCCAGCACCCCGCGACTAGGGACCTACGAGCAGTACTTC
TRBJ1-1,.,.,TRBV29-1,CSVEDRVGTEAFF,TGCAGCGTTGAAGACAGGGTGGGGACTGAAGCTTTCTTT
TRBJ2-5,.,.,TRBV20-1,CSARATEDVQETQYF,TGCAGTGCTAGAGCGACAGAAGACGTCCAAGAGACCCAGTACTTC
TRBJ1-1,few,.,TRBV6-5,CASSYSRSSTEAFF,TGTGCCAGCAGTTACTCGAGGTCGAGCACTGAAGCTTTCTTT
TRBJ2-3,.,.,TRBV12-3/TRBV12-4,CASTAPAGLTTDTQYF,TGTGCCAGCACGGCGCCGGCGGGGCTAACCACAGATACGCAGTATTTT
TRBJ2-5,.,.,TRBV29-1,CSVEGLKYQETQYF,TGCAGCGTTGAAGGACTCAAGTACCAAGAGACCCAGTACTTC
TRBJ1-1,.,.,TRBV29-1,CSVAQGPRGTEAFF,TGCAGCGTCGCACAGGGCCCCCGGGGCACTGAAGCTTTCTTT
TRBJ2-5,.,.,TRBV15,CATLMTPGEETQYF,TGTGCCACCCTGATGACACCCGGAGAGGAGACCCAGTACTTC
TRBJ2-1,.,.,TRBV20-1,CSALGNEQFF,TGCAGTGCGCTCGGCAATGAGCAGTTCTTC
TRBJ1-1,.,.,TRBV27,CASSLLQGADTEAFF,TGTGCCAGCAGTCTACTACAGGGCGCAGACACTGAAGCTTTCTTT
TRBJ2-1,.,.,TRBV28,CASSEARENEQFF,TGTGCCAGCAGTGAAGCGAGGGAGAATGAGCAGTTCTTC
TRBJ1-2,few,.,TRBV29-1,CSVRTLEGAYGYTF,TGCAGCGTTCGGACCCTGGAGGGTGCCTATGGCTACACCTTC
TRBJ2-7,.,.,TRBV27,CASSPRGVHEQYF,TGTGCCAGCAGTCCCCGGGGAGTACACGAGCAGTACTTC